Listed below are T cell receptor beta chains from one sample, sequenced in a study of shared clonotypes between healthy human individuals. Sequenced by immunoSEQ multiplex PCR; TCRdb stores in-frame clones only, minus some. Among about 600,000 clones listed, roughly 72% were seen once. The sequenced sample was PBMCs. Every receptor here comes from a woman aged 40 to 50 in good health. Some clones in this sample may be carry-over from other donors' samples. CDR3s include the opening cysteine and the closing phenylalanine or tryptophan. Fields, in order: CDR3 protein, CDR3 DNA, V gene, D gene, J gene, clone size. The D gene is left open where the match is weak. Not every row has a clone size; where given, it reads once, few, many or a size class.

CASSLEGLDYGYTF | TGTGCCAGCAGCTTAGAGGGGCTCGACTATGGCTACACCTTC | TRBV5-4 | . | TRBJ1-2 | .
CASSDWGGSYEQYF | TGTGCCAGCAGCGACTGGGGGGGATCCTACGAGCAGTACTTC | TRBV27 | TRBD2 | TRBJ2-7 | once
CASSSHRTEERGNEQFF | TGTGCCAGCAGTTCGCACAGGACGGAGGAAAGAGGCAATGAGCAGTTCTTC | TRBV28 | . | TRBJ2-1 | .
CAISESDRGSSYEQYF | TGTGCCATCAGTGAGTCTGACAGGGGTAGCTCCTACGAGCAGTACTTC | TRBV10-3 | TRBD1 | TRBJ2-7 | .
CASSLDRGQPQHF | TGTGCCAGCAGCTTGGACAGGGGTCAGCCCCAGCATTTT | TRBV7-2 | TRBD1 | TRBJ1-5 | .
CASSGAGRAKNIQYF | TGTGCCAGCAGTGGGGCAGGAAGAGCCAAAAACATTCAGTACTTC | TRBV6-1 | . | TRBJ2-4 | .
CASSPTTTGSGEDTQYF | TGTGCCAGCAGCCCGACGACGACAGGCAGCGGGGAAGATACGCAGTATTTT | TRBV11-1 | . | TRBJ2-3 | .
CASSLFSGQGNGYTF | TGTGCCAGCAGCTTATTCTCTGGACAGGGAAATGGCTACACCTTC | TRBV7-8 | TRBD1 | TRBJ1-2 | .
CASSADKIYGYTF | TGTGCCAGCAGTGCGGACAAGATCTATGGCTACACCTTC | TRBV2 | . | TRBJ1-2 | .
CASRQGGNQPQHF | TGCGCCAGCAGGCAGGGGGGGAATCAGCCCCAGCATTTT | TRBV10-2 | TRBD1 | TRBJ1-5 | .